This T cell receptor beta chain is from a study of blood T cell repertoires in COVID-19. For the study at large: Samples came from the United States, Italy and Spain, spanning acute and convalescent COVID-19. T cells, B-cell-depleted T cells, or PBMCs provided the cDNA or gDNA that served as material.

The CDR3 contains 12 residues. V lost 6 bases and J lost 8, with 11 bases in between. Germline assignment: CDR1 SEHNR and CDR2 FQNEAQ (reference sequence). Original processing methods: Amplified reference gene primers provided the basis for estimating nucleated cell counts. The assay was immunoSEQ multiplex PCR, and TCRdb's table has in-frame clones only and misses some. The V and J calls and clone size come from that table; D and trimming were worked out from the DNA. The sample comprises about 140,000 clones, about 84% of which are singletons, and under 2% rests with the top ten. Residents of about two dozen US areas, aged 18 to 89 years, made up the participants.

The V and J genes are TRBV7-9 and TRBJ2-1; no definite D call. Sample: PBMCs or T cells enriched from blood (not recorded which). The TCR sequence derives from a woman younger than 35 who had been exposed to COVID-19. Written as DNA, the CDR3 is TGTGCCAGCAGGTCCTTCAGGTATGAGCAGTTCTTC. Amino acid sequence: CASRSFRYEQFF.